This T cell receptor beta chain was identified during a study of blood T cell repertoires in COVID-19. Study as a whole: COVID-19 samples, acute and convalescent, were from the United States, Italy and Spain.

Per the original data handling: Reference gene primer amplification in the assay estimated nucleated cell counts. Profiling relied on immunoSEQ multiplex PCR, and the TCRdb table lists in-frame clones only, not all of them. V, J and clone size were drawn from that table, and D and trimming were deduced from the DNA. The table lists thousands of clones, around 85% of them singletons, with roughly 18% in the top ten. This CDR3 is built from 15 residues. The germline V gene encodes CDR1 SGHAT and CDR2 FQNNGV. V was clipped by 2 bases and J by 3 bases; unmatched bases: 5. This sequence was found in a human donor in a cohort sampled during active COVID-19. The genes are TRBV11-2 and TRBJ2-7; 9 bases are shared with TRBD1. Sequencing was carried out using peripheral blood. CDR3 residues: CASSLTPGQGYEQYF. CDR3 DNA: TGTGCCAGCAGCTTAACGCCGGGACAGGGCTACGAGCAGTACTTC. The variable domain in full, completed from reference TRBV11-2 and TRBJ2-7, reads EAGVAQSPRYKIIEKRQSVAFWCNPISGHATLYWYQQILGQGPKLLIQFQNNGVVDDSQLPKDRFSAERLKGVDSTLKIQPAKLEDSAVYLCASSLTPGQGYEQYFGPGTRLTVT.